What follows describes a single TCR beta chain. The antigen is unknown. This specimen belongs to a study of Ad26.COV2.S vaccination and SARS-CoV-2 variants. Findings and caveats of the study: Similar non-spike TCR breadth was seen in vaccine and placebo recipients. The TCR breadth and depth analyses may have produced an underestimate of total T cell responses. Vaccinees displayed broader spike-specific TCR repertoires than placebo recipients. Reportedly, after vaccination the spike-specific CD8+ and CD4+ T cell responses displayed substantial breadth.

Assay used: immunoSEQ multiplex PCR; TCRdb lists only in-frame clones, some missing. Of 97,000 or so clones listed, 60% to 85% are singletons. This CDR3 is built from 15 residues. Per the germline V gene, CDR1 is WNHNN and CDR2 is SYGVQD (reference sequence). The ends lost 6 bases at V and 4 bases at J; junction bases unmatched: 7. The receptor was isolated from a human donor who had recovered from COVID-19. The chain couples TRBV10-1 to TRBJ2-1; 9 nucleotides line up with TRBD1. This specimen was peripheral blood, taken after recovery from COVID-19. CDR3 in DNA: TGCGCCAGCAGCCCCGGGACAGGGCGATACAATGAGCAGTTCTTC. Translated, it gives CASSPGTGRYNEQFF.